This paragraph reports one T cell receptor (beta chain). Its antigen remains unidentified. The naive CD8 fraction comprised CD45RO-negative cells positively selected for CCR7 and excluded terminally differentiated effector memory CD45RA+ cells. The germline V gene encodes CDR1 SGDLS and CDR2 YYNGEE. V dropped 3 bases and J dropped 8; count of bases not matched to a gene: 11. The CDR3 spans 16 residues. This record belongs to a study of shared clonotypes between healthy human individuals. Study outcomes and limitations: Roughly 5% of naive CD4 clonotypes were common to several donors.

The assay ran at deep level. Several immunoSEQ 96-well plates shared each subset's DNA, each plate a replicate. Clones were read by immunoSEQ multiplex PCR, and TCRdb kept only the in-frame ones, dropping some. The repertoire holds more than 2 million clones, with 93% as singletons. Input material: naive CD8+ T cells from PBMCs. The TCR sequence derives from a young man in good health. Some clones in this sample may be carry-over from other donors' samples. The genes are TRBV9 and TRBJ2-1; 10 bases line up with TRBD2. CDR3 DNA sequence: TGTGCCAGCAGCGCGAGAGCGGGAGGGCCGGGCGATGAGCAGTTCTTC. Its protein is CASSARAGGPGDEQFF.